This TCR beta chain was retrieved from a study of human thymus T cells (dated by TCRdb to 2018 to 2020). Study-wide context: The study described the TCR alpha and beta repertoires in under 10 infant thymus samples and a few matching peripheral blood samples. Donor ages ranged from roughly 7 to 250 days, and the cohort comprised five or six male and a couple of female infants. Broader findings and caveats from the paper: Thymus samples yielded on average approximately 840,000 unique TCRB clonotypes, compared with 80,000 to 95,000 from blood samples. The related research found that thymic TCR repertoires overlapped highly between unrelated individuals. Usage of V and J gene segments appeared to be biased in both the thymic and the peripheral blood repertoires.

A note on this clone: Its specific antigen is unknown. No quality values exist for individual bases; no much larger clone is one base distant.

CDR1 and CDR2 were assigned from the germline V gene as MDHEN and SYDVKM. V and J lose 6 bases and 3 bases, and a span of 24 bases separates them. The CDR3 sequence holds 18 residues, the cysteine and phenylalanine included. Of all the DNA, just the CDR3 is kept, 54 bases in frame from base 1. Using the immunoSEQ multiplex PCR assay, the TCRB and TCRAD loci were amplified from a standardized quantity of quality-controlled genomic DNA. The amplicons spanned the V(D)J region and were long enough to cover the CDR3 and allow V and J genes to be identified. The commercial immunoSEQ service was used to sequence amplicons on an Illumina platform. The study's processing was this. Primer bias and sequencing errors were corrected as previously described, and TCRAD and TCRB were defined on the basis of the IMGT database. Analysis of the repertoires was done with immunoSEQ Analyzer 3.0 and VDJTools and included basic statistics, V/J segment usage, diversity estimates, rarefaction and pairwise overlap. Chao1, ChaoE, Efron-Thisted, Shannon and inverse Simpson indices were used to estimate diversity, which was also estimated on datasets down-sampled to the smallest sample. Repertoire overlap was assessed by strict matching of CDR3 nucleotide sequence, V gene and J gene, and clustering was done by Jaccard-based multidimensional scaling. TCRdb mirrors the immuneACCESS table, restricted to in-frame sequences. Some clones are absent from its copies; in checked studies, under half trace to an unresolved V gene, and the reason for the others is unknown. V and J calls plus clone size are reproduced from that table; the DNA served to infer D and trimming. Across this sample there are roughly 77,000 clones, with roughly 94% seen only once. The biggest ten clones account for around 0.03% of the sample.

Thymus tissue was collected as surgical resects that were removed during corrective cardiac surgery. Immunologically healthy infants undergoing open corrective cardiac surgery for congenital heart defects in Finland were used as donors. Thymocytes were freed from the tissue by mechanical means and kept at -70 degrees C as pellets of roughly 8.5-30 million cells. Genomic DNA was extracted from frozen cell pellets with a QIAsymphony instrument. The clonotype originates from a girl under two years old with a congenital heart defect but otherwise immunologically healthy. Here the chain combines TRBV28 and TRBJ1-5; the D region possibly corresponds to TRBD1 (5 bases align). The sequenced sample was thymus tissue. The CDR3 region has the sequence CASSRNRTREGNNQPQHF. The DNA sequence is given as TGTGCCAGCAGCCGAAACAGGACTCGAGAGGGTAACAATCAGCCCCAGCATTTT. This CDR3, with the reference TRBV28 and TRBJ1-5 proteins standing in past its ends, gives the full variable domain DVKVTQSSRYLVKRTGEKVFLECVQDMDHENMFWYRQDPGLGLRLIYFSYDVKMKEKGDIPEGYSVSREKKERFSLILESASTNQTSMYLCASSRNRTREGNNQPQHFGDGTRLSIL.